The 17 T cell receptor beta chains below were found in one sample sequenced in a study of T-cell reconstitution after alpha-beta-depleted transplantation in children (dated by TCRdb to 2016 to 2018). The library was produced with PCR. Sequenced using an Illumina HiSeq 2500. TCR libraries were prepared with molecular barcoding, using unique molecular identifiers to normalize TCRbeta repertoire quantification. Using fastp at Q25 and MiXCR, TCRdb reprocessed the public reads and kept productive beta chains. For every CDR3 protein sequence, its rows merge into one entry that carries the most common genes and DNA. Counted in this sample were over 400,000 distinct CDR3 sequences; approximately 12% of them appeared once. The leading ten clones occupy about 5.4% of the sample. The source material was PBMCs from the stem cell graft donor, sampled from the stem cell graft. These receptors were collected from a human donor who donated a stem cell graft to a child with combined immunodeficiency.

This clonotype was counted between two and nine times. This rearrangement joins TRBV7-3 to TRBJ2-3; D is undetermined. Germline assignment: CDR1 SGHTA and CDR2 FQGTGA. V dropped 1 base and J dropped 5 bases, with 13 bases sitting between them. This CDR3 region has 15 residues. CDR3 region: CASSLMGLPRDTQYF. CDR3 coding DNA: TGTGCCAGCAGCTTAATGGGCCTCCCCCGAGATACGCAGTATTTT.

The genes are TRBV19 and TRBJ1-2; D call uncertain. The CDR3 runs 15 residues. Trimming cost V 5 bases and J 0 bases, with 13 bases left between them. CDR1 LNHDA and CDR2 SQIVND come from the germline V gene (reference sequence). The CDR3 bases are TGTGCCAGTAGTCACCCGTATGGAGCTAACTATGGCTACACCTTC. It yields the protein CASSHPYGANYGYTF.

This clonotype was picked up a small number of times. The CDR3 DNA reads TGTGCCAGCAGCTTAGAAACGGCAACTAATGAAAAACTGTTTTTT. This encodes CASSLETATNEKLFF. The rearrangement joins TRBV7-2 to TRBJ1-4; D is undetermined. The CDR3 spans 15 residues. V was trimmed by 1 base and J by 0 bases, leaving 6 bases between them. CDR1 SGHTA and CDR2 FQGNSA come from the germline V gene.

The J gene is TRBJ2-1, the V gene TRBV29-1, with 12 bases identical to TRBD2. The CDR3 contains 17 residues. V was clipped by 1 base and J by 0 bases; unmatched bases: 4. Germline V gene lookup returns CDR1 SQVTM and CDR2 ANQGSEA. CDR3 residues: CSVEGTSGISSYNEQFF. The CDR3 DNA follows: TGCAGCGTTGAAGGGACTAGCGGGATTAGCTCCTACAATGAGCAGTTCTTC.

The rearrangement joins TRBV3-1 to TRBJ2-5; D gene ambiguous. CDR3 length: 15 residues. Trimming left V 4 bases short and J 2 bases short, with 14 bases between. CDR1 and CDR2 from the germline V gene are LGHDT and YNNKEL (reference sequence). CDR3 nucleotides: TGTGCCAGCAGCCGAGCCCTGGCCCTTCAAGAGACCCAGTACTTC. Protein sequence: CASSRALALQETQYF.

Written as DNA, the CDR3 is TGTGCCAGCAGCCGGGGACAGGACATTAGCAATCAGCCCCAGCATTTT. Encoded protein: CASSRGQDISNQPQHF. The chain recombines TRBV5-5 with TRBJ1-5, with 8 bases lining up with TRBD1. V lost 4 bases to trimming and J lost 0 bases; unmatched junction nucleotides: 6. The CDR3 totals 16 residues. Looked up from germline, CDR1 is SGHKS and CDR2 is YYEKEE (reference sequence).

This clonotype was counted between two and nine times. V is TRBV27 and J is TRBJ2-5, with 9 bases aligning to TRBD2. This CDR3 region has 13 residues. Germline-derived CDR1 and CDR2 are MNHEY and SMNVEV (reference sequence). V shed 3 bases and J 5 bases; nucleotides not matched to a gene: 1. The CDR3 loop reads CASSFSGSETQYF. The CDR3 region has the DNA TGTGCCAGCAGTTTTAGCGGGAGTGAGACCCAGTACTTC.

This clonotype was detected many times. The chain carries TRBV27 and TRBJ2-7; 7 nucleotides align to TRBD1. Germline V gene lookup returns CDR1 MNHEY and CDR2 SMNVEV (reference sequence). The junction had 7 bases not matched to a gene; V was cut back by 5 bases and J by 3 bases. The CDR3 spans 14 residues. The DNA of the CDR3 is TGTGCCAGCAGTCCTTCCTGGACAGGCTACGAGCAGTACTTC. Its protein product is CASSPSWTGYEQYF.

This clonotype was seen many times. This rearrangement joins TRBV29-1 to TRBJ2-1; TRBD2 agrees at 12 bases. Germline-derived CDR1 and CDR2 are SQVTM and ANQGSEA. Germline trimming cut 7 bases from V and 5 bases from J; bases unmatched to any gene: 6. There are 14 residues in the CDR3. The DNA for the CDR3 is TGCAGCGCCCGACTAGCGGGGGCCAACAATGAGCAGTTCTTC. Its translation is CSARLAGANNEQFF.

This clonotype occurred many times. The V call is TRBV5-5, the J call TRBJ2-1, with D hard to call. Germline CDR1 is SGHKS and CDR2 is YYEKEE (reference sequence). V lost 4 bases and J lost 6, with 5 bases in between. This CDR3 has 11 amino acids. The CDR3 nucleotides read TGTGCCAGCAGCGTTAGCAATGAGCAGTTCTTC. Protein: CASSVSNEQFF.

This clonotype showed up just a few times. V and J are TRBV7-9 and TRBJ1-2; 9 positions match TRBD1. CDR1 is SEHNR and CDR2 is FQNEAQ in the germline V gene (reference sequence). The V gene end was trimmed by 5 bases and the J gene end by 10 bases; junction bases not matched to a gene: 14. The CDR3 totals 15 residues. For the CDR3, the DNA is TGTGCCAGCAGCGACATACAGGGGGCGTTGGAGGTCTACACCTTC. Encoded protein: CASSDIQGALEVYTF.

This clonotype occurred a few times. The chain recombines TRBV9 with TRBJ2-3; weak D call: TRBD2 (7 bases). CDR1 SGDLS and CDR2 YYNGEE come from the germline V gene. V was clipped by 2 bases and J by 0 bases, with 13 bases between them. The CDR3 spans 16 residues. CDR3 bases: TGTGCCAGCAGCGTCTTTGGGGGGGCAAGCACAGATACGCAGTATTTT. It yields the protein CASSVFGGASTDTQYF.

This clonotype was seen a few times. This sequence joins TRBV9 and TRBJ2-5; D may match TRBD1 or TRBD2 (5 bases each). Looked up from germline, CDR1 is SGDLS and CDR2 is YYNGEE. The CDR3 loop spans 18 amino acids. Trimming cost V 2 bases and J 4 bases, with 24 bases left between them. The CDR3 here is CASSVGDDFLGLGETQYF. DNA of the CDR3: TGTGCCAGCAGCGTGGGGGACGACTTCCTCGGACTTGGAGAGACCCAGTACTTC.

In its sample, this clonotype was seen many times. CDR3 loop: CASSLVPRLYNEQFF. CDR3 DNA: TGTGCCAGCAGCTTAGTACCCAGGCTCTACAATGAGCAGTTCTTC. The rearrangement joins TRBV11-2 to TRBJ2-1; no firm D call. Trimming took off 1 base at V and 3 bases at J, with 10 bases between the two ends. Germline assignment: CDR1 SGHAT and CDR2 FQNNGV. CDR3 length: 15 residues.

The chain uses TRBV7-6 and TRBJ2-7; D gene uncertain. V lost 1 base, J lost 3 bases, and 10 bases lay in between. Per the germline V gene, CDR1 is SGHVS and CDR2 is FNYEAQ. The CDR3 sequence is 14 residues long. The CDR3, as DNA: TGTGCCAGCAGCTTAGTCGACCGATTCTACGAGCAGTACTTC. Its protein is CASSLVDRFYEQYF.

V and J are TRBV12-3 or TRBV12-4 and TRBJ2-1, with TRBD1 as a possible D gene (6 bases). V lost 6 bases to trimming and J lost 13 bases, with 13 bases between them. This CDR3 has 11 residues. CDR3 DNA: TGTGCCAGCAGACTAGGACAGAGACAGTTCTTC. Its protein is CASRLGQRQFF.

This sequence joins TRBV7-8 and TRBJ2-3, with 8 bases matching TRBD2. The CDR3 is 16 amino acids. V dropped 5 bases and J dropped 4; count of bases not matched to a gene: 11. CDR1 and CDR2 (germline): SGHVS, FQNEAQ. CDR3 in DNA: TGTGCCAGCAGCGACGTGGTTAGCGGGGACTCAGATACGCAGTATTTT. It yields the protein CASSDVVSGDSDTQYF.